This entry describes one T cell receptor beta chain. Its binding antigen is unknown. No base quality information exists; no much larger clone differs at one position. This same CDR3 is encoded by further DNA sequences in the sample. Libraries came from the immunoSEQ multiplex PCR assay. TCRdb provides this immuneACCESS table in a form limited to in-frame rearrangements. Some clones are lacking; in checked studies, under half of them reflect an unresolved V gene, and why the rest are absent is not known. This sample lists some 4,000 clones; approximately 80% were detected once. The ten largest clones capture about 9.4% of the sample. From the cysteine through the phenylalanine, the CDR3 covers 15 amino acids. Here the CDR3 DNA is all that survives: 45 bases in frame from base 1. Reading the germline V gene gives CDR1 SGHAT and CDR2 FQNNGV. V loses 5 bases of germline sequence and J loses 4 bases, and the interval between the two ends is 18 bases.

The data are from a study of control samples from healthy donors and cancer patients (dated by TCRdb to about 2020). Specimen: formalin-fixed, paraffin-embedded tissue. The rearranged segments are TRBV11-2 and TRBJ2-7; the D segment is perhaps TRBD1 or TRBD2, each sharing 7 matched bases. This receptor was obtained from a female donor with melanoma. The DNA reads TGTGCCAGCAGCCCTCAGGGGGGGAGCTCTTACGAGCAGTACTTC. Its protein product is CASSPQGGSSYEQYF.